The entry that follows covers one T cell receptor (beta chain) sequence. As yet, its antigen is unknown. The sample originates from a study of cytomegalovirus exposure and HLA in healthy donors. In the study overall: The same platform as the 666 first-cohort repertoires was used for the 120 validation repertoires, a later analysis reported.

The V gene's germline CDR1 is MNHEY and CDR2 SMNVEV (reference sequence). The CDR3 loop spans 14 amino acids. The germline V and J ends were trimmed by 2 bases and 7 bases, with 12 bases remaining between them. Repertoires were generated with immunoSEQ multiplex PCR, while TCRdb's copy carries only in-frame clones and drops some. This sample has about 180,000 clones, with 85% found just once. Whole-study results and caveats: Across donors, most TCRs were seen rarely, yet some public ones were widespread.

The clonotype comes from a man aged 18 to 30 in good health and CMV-seropositive. The rearrangement uses TRBV27 and TRBJ2-1, with D maybe TRBD1 (6 bases). The sequencing input was PBMCs. The CDR3 reads CASSLTPQGNEQFF. The CDR3 bases are TGTGCCAGCAGTTTAACTCCTCAGGGGAATGAGCAGTTCTTC.